This TCR beta chain was sequenced during a study of cytomegalovirus exposure and HLA in healthy donors (dated by TCRdb to 2015 to 2018). Concerning the study at large: According to an earlier analysis of 587 of the donors, roughly 180 million T cells yielded some 110 million unique TCR beta sequences and 250 to 350 Gb of sequence data. Class I and class II HLA loci were covered by the typing at four-digit resolution. The genetic ancestry cluster associated with self-reported Caucasian donors included 70% to 85% of the 300 to 400 genotyped donors. Among about 370 genotyped donors of the cohort, an average of approximately 220,000 unique TCR beta nucleotide sequences was sequenced per donor, of which about 19% were non-productive. In the later analysis, no new phenotypic data were used to find candidate immune exposures; instead, reliance was placed on TCR beta sequences and their occurrence across donors. The study was designed to test whether signatures of past pathogen exposure could be identified by cataloging public T cell receptors. All discovery cohort repertoires had been generated using a single sequencing platform. In a later analysis, previously published TCR beta repertoires from 550 to 700 donors were re-analyzed and high-resolution HLA genotyping was added so that TCR occurrence patterns could be studied. An early release covering around 630 HLA-typed donors comprised 300 to 350 gigabases of sequencing data and around 80 million unique TCR sequences. Besides the first cohort of hundreds of subjects, a separate validation cohort made up of roughly 120 different subjects was used. Typing coverage differed by locus: A, B, C, DRB1 and DQB1 were typed in roughly 620-640 donors, DQA1 in 500 to 550, DPA1 in 600 to 610, and DPB1 in roughly 450. In an earlier analysis of 500 to 650 of the donors, high-throughput TCR beta sequencing was used to judge whether each TCR beta V gene segment behaved as functional or pseudogenic. The study used immunosequencing to profile the T cell repertoires of approximately 640 subjects and linked those repertoires to cytomegalovirus serostatus. Donor age, sex, ethnicity and CMV serostatus were compiled together with the repertoire data. The study combined high-throughput TCR immunosequencing, statistical association of individual TCRs with disease status, and machine learning to predict cytomegalovirus infection status. Genome-wide SNP genotypes for about 65% of the 666 donors were used in a later genetic analysis, which treated that subset as a discovery cohort. Roughly 5 DR-DQ haplotypes were handled as single units for association and clustering, since linkage in the cohort was strong.

The V and J ends are trimmed by 0 bases and 5 bases, leaving 17 bases between them. The CDR3 contains 16 residues, cysteine and phenylalanine counted. The DNA shown is the 48-base CDR3, in frame from base 1. For CDR1 and CDR2, the germline V gene lists LGHNA and YSLEER. The full study reports these points: For the cohort, immune exposure information was limited to CMV serostatus. V-gene and J-gene trimming of TCR beta chains was associated with a missense DCLRE1C variant in a later genetic analysis, and the association was replicated in an independent cohort. In a later genetic analysis, fewer N-insertions in productive TCRs were reported among donors in an Asian-associated ancestry cluster than the roughly 700-donor mean. The earlier analysis of 450 to 700 of the donors excluded seventeen rarely observed V segments, including chromosome 9 orphons, because counts were too low. Because HLA typing was missing for some donors at each locus, association tests included only the typed subset. The study listed 150 to 200 TCR beta chains as associated with cytomegalovirus. Assigning TCR associations to individual alleles was difficult when HLA alleles, especially DR and DQ, strongly co-occurred. A further reported finding was that TCR beta sequences accurately predicted the HLA-A and HLA-B alleles for most subjects in the first cohort. Most CMV-associated TCR beta chains appeared to be HLA-restricted in a later analysis, and the HLA associations seemed to be driven largely by CMV exposure. It was suggested by the authors that the approach could potentially be generalized to other disease states and immunological phenotypes. At a false discovery rate of 0.05, a later analysis linked 16,951 TCR beta sequences to specific HLA alleles. Presence/absence analyses assumed roughly uniform sequencing depth across donors, an assumption that may not hold. The 87-base-pair reads could not distinguish some IMGT-functional V segments, including TRBV6-2 and TRBV6-3, so those segments were excluded. According to a later analysis, TCR association rates differed among HLA loci, with DRB1 alleles showing the most associated TCRs and HLA-C alleles showing the fewest. A cluster of highly shared sequence variants was judged likely to represent a technical artifact of the sequencing pipeline. In vitro tests confirmed that a few of the cytomegalovirus-associated TCR beta chains recognize cytomegalovirus antigens. The classifier was reported to diagnose cytomegalovirus status with high specificity and sensitivity in both the original cohort and the validation cohort. Several of the top co-occurrence clusters appeared to be linked to parvovirus B19, influenza, CMV and Epstein-Barr virus, according to a later analysis. This cohort had only TCR beta chains sequenced, and the lack of alpha or paired-chain data limited which features could be detected. A later analysis found that HLA-associated TCR beta chains were more clonally expanded and had lower generation probabilities than equally common non-associated chains. Linkage disequilibrium might explain the correlated functional status among segregating V segments, but an unknown experimental factor could not be excluded. In an earlier analysis of approximately 590 of the donors, most TCR beta V segments appeared in productive rearrangements about 87% or about 30% of the time, broadly matching IMGT annotations. Across donors, most TCR sequences were observed very rarely, whereas some public TCRs were present in many individuals.

The cohort comprised some 730 healthy bone marrow donors. All cohort members were sampled while nominally healthy, although unrecorded immune exposures were likely present. The donor tested CMV seronegative and was one of the 352 seronegative cohort members. Every donor gave a peripheral blood sample, and the peripheral blood mononuclear cells from that sample were used for TCR beta sequencing. The Qiagen DNeasy Blood Extraction Kit was used to extract genomic DNA from the blood cell samples. The library was made by the immunoSEQ multiplex PCR assay. For the multiplex PCR, a mixture combining 60 forward primers for TCR Vbeta segments and 13 reverse primers for TCR Jbeta segments was used. The CDR3 region of rearranged TCR beta genes was amplified from genomic DNA by a multiplex PCR assay. On the Illumina HiSeq System, the amplified TCR beta libraries were sequenced as 87-base-pair reads. As for the authors' bioinformatics: Across the 500 to 750 repertoires, a later analysis counted 80 million or so unique TCR beta chains, roughly 11 million of which were shared by at least two donors. Raw reads were error-corrected and collapsed into unique sequences by a nearest-neighbor algorithm in which closely related sequences were merged to remove PCR and sequencing errors. V, D and J gene segments were assigned by aligning CDR3 sequences to IMGT reference sequences. For a sequence to be retained, a match of at least six nucleotides was required to both a V gene segment and a J gene segment. Rearrangements were called productive when the CDR3 lacked stop codons and stayed in frame with V and J; all others were non-productive. CDR3 was defined by IMGT convention, running from the second conserved V-encoded cysteine to the conserved J-encoded phenylalanine. In an earlier analysis of some 550 of the donors, sequences lacking an unambiguous match to a single V gene segment were excluded. An earlier analysis of 450 to 650 of the donors called V segments functional above 56.7% productive rearrangements and segregating when the between-donor standard deviation exceeded 5%. A statistical classification framework was developed to diagnose cytomegalovirus status using the catalog of TCR beta chain sequences. V and J gene assignment, in a later analysis, came from comparing TCR nucleotide sequences with IMGT/GENE-DB human TR gene sequences. Using the TCRdist pipeline, a later analysis assigned CDR3 sequences along with most-parsimonious VDJ recombination scenarios. In a later analysis, each TCR beta chain was defined by its CDR3 amino acid sequence together with its V-gene family, and reads without a unique V-gene family were excluded. As a way to deal with suspected cross-contamination and a sequencing artifact, a later analysis dropped 640 or so nucleotide sequences that were highly shared and had low generation probability. For each public chain, a later analysis derived a clonal expansion index from normalized ranks of inferred template counts within each repertoire. Generation probabilities in a later analysis came from a VDJ recombination model fitted to out-of-frame rearrangements, and those results were checked against IGoR. In a later analysis, hypergeometric tests were used to score TCR-TCR, TCR-HLA and TCR-CMV co-occurrence, with a repertoire-size bias correction applied to TCR pairs. A later analysis estimated false discovery rates by permuting HLA or CMV assignments 20 times. A later analysis grouped co-occurring TCRs with DBSCAN, adding TCRdist sequence similarity when clustering within HLA-allele-positive subsets. Repertoires with fewer than 30,000 or more than 120,000 public chains, plus five repertoires with anomalous nucleotide sharing, were excluded from co-occurrence clustering. This is the immuneACCESS table as TCRdb keeps it, with only in-frame sequences that have V and J called. A part of the clones is gone; compared with another copy, unresolved V genes explain less than half, and the rest is unexplained. From that table come the V and J calls and clone size; the DNA was used to work out D and trimming. The sample table records roughly 200,000 clones; less than 80% of these occur just once. The ten largest clones represent approximately 0.73% of the sample.

This clone was observed a handful of times. The specificity of this receptor is unknown. No quality values exist for individual bases; no much larger clone is one base distant. The sequence derives from a woman aged 35 to 49 in good health and CMV-seronegative. Recombination joined TRBV4-3 with TRBJ2-7; TRBD2 is a possible D gene, resting on 6 matching bases. Specimen: PBMCs. Here is the DNA: TGCGCCAGCAGCCAAGAGGCTCGACTAGGGGCCCACGAGCAGTACTTC. It specifies CASSQEARLGAHEQYF.